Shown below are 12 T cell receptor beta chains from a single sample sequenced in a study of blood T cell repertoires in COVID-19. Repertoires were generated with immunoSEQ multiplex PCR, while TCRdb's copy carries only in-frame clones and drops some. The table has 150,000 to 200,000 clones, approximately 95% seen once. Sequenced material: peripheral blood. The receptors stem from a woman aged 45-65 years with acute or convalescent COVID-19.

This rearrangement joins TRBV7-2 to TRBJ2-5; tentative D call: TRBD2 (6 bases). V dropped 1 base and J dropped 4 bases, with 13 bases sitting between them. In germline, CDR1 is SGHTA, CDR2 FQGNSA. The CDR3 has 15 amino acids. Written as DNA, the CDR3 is TGTGCCAGCAGCTTAGGCAACCTCGGGAGAGAGACCCAGTACTTC. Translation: CASSLGNLGRETQYF.

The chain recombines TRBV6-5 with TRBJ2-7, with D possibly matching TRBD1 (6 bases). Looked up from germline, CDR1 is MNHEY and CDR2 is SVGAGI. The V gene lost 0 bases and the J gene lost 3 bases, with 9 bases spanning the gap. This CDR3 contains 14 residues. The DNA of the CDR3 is TGTGCCAGCAGTTACTCACAGGGTTACTACGAGCAGTACTTC. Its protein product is CASSYSQGYYEQYF.

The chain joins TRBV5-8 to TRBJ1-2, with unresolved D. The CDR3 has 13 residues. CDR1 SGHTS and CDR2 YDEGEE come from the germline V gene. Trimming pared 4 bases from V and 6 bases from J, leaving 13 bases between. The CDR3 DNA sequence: TGTGCCAGCAGCCGGTGGAGGGAAAATGGCTACACCTTC. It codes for CASSRWRENGYTF.

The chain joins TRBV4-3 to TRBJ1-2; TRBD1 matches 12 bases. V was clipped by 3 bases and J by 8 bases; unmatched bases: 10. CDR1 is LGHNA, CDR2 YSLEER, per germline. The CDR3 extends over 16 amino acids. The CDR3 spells CASSHYNRDRGLGYTF. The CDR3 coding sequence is TGCGCCAGCAGCCACTACAACCGGGACAGGGGGCTAGGCTACACCTTC.

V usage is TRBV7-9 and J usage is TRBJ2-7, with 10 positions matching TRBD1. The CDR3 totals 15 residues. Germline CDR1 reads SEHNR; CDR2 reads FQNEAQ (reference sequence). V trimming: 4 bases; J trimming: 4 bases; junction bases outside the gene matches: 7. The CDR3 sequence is CASSSDRGLGYEQYF. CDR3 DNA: TGTGCCAGCAGCTCCGACAGGGGGCTAGGGTACGAGCAGTACTTC.

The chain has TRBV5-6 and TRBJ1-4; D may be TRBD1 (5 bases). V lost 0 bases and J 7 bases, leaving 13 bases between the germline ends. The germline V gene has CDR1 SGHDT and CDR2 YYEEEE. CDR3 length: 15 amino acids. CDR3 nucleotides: TGTGCCAGCAGCTTGGGACCACAAGGGGTTGAAAAACTGTTTTTT. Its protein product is CASSLGPQGVEKLFF.

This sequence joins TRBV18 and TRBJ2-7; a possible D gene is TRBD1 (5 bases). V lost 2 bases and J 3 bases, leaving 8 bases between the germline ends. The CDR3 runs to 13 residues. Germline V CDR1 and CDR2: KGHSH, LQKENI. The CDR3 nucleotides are TGTGCCAGCTCACCAAGGCAGGGCTACGAGCAGTACTTC. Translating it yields CASSPRQGYEQYF.

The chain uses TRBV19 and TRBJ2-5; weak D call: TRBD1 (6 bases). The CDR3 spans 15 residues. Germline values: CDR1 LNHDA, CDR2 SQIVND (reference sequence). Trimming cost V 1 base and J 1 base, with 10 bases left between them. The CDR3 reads CASSIAPDSQETQYF. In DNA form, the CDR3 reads TGTGCCAGTAGTATAGCCCCGGACAGCCAAGAGACCCAGTACTTC. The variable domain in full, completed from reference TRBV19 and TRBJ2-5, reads DGGITQSPKYLFRKEGQNVTLSCEQNLNHDAMYWYRQDPGQGLRLIYYSQIVNDFQKGDIAEGYSVSREKKESFPLTVTSAQKNPTAFYLCASSIAPDSQETQYFGPGTRLLVL.

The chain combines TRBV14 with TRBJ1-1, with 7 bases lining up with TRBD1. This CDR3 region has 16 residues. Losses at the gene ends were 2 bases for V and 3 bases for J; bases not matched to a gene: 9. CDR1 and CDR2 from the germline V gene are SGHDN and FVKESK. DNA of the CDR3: TGTGCCAGCAGCCAATACTCCGGGACAGCCTACACTGAAGCTTTCTTT. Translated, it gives CASSQYSGTAYTEAFF.

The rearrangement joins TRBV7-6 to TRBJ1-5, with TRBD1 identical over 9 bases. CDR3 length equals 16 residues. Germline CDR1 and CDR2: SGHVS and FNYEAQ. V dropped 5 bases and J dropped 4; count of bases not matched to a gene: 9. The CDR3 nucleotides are TGTGCCAGCAGCCCAGGACAGGGGCCCCAGAATCAGCCCCAGCATTTT. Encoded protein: CASSPGQGPQNQPQHF.

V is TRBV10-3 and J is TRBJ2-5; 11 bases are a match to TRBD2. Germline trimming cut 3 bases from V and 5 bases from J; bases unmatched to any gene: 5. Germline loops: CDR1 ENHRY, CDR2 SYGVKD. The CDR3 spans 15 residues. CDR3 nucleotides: TGTGCCATCAGTGACCCGACTAGCGGGGTGGAGACCCAGTACTTC. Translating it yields CAISDPTSGVETQYF.

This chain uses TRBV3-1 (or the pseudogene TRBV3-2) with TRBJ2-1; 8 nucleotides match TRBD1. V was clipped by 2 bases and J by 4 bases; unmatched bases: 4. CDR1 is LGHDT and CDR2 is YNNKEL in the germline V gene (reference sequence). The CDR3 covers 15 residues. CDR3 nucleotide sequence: TGTGCCAGCAGCCAACAGGGGGCCTTTTACAATGAGCAGTTCTTC. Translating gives CASSQQGAFYNEQFF.